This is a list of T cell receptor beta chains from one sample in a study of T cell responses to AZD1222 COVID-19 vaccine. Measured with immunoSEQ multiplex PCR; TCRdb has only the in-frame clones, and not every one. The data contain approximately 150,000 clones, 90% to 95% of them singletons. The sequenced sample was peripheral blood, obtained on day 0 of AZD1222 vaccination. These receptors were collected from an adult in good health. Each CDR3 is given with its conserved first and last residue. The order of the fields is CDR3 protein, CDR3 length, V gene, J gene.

CDR3 protein: CASSFRMDTEAFF
CDR3 length: 13
V gene: TRBV27
J gene: TRBJ1-1

CDR3 protein: CASSLALDRDLNQPQHF
CDR3 length: 17
V gene: TRBV5-6
J gene: TRBJ1-5

CDR3 protein: CASRRPPGSGNTIYF
CDR3 length: 15
V gene: TRBV28
J gene: TRBJ1-3

CDR3 protein: CASSPRSLGGALEQYF
CDR3 length: 16
V gene: TRBV18
J gene: TRBJ2-7

CDR3 protein: CASSPSLGLGTEAFF
CDR3 length: 15
V gene: TRBV9
J gene: TRBJ1-1

CDR3 protein: CASSFRDREYQPQHF
CDR3 length: 15
V gene: TRBV7-4
J gene: TRBJ1-5

CDR3 protein: CASSARDRHGYTF
CDR3 length: 13
V gene: TRBV5-1
J gene: TRBJ1-2

CDR3 protein: CAIRGVEAFF
CDR3 length: 10
V gene: TRBV28
J gene: TRBJ1-1

CDR3 protein: CATSRDQGSFNQPQHF
CDR3 length: 16
V gene: TRBV15
J gene: TRBJ1-5

CDR3 protein: CASSPQPRYEQYF
CDR3 length: 13
V gene: TRBV9
J gene: TRBJ2-7

CDR3 protein: CASSPSWDVSYEQYF
CDR3 length: 15
V gene: TRBV3-1/TRBV3-2
J gene: TRBJ2-7

CDR3 protein: CASSPPGPRSYEQYF
CDR3 length: 15
V gene: TRBV18
J gene: TRBJ2-7

CDR3 protein: CASSQSFQGSYGYTF
CDR3 length: 15
V gene: TRBV16
J gene: TRBJ1-2

CDR3 protein: CASSVRPLEEQYF
CDR3 length: 13
V gene: TRBV12-3/TRBV12-4
J gene: TRBJ2-7

CDR3 protein: CASSQDPGGNQPQHF
CDR3 length: 15
V gene: TRBV4-2
J gene: TRBJ1-5

CDR3 protein: CASRLDPSGGSTDTQYF
CDR3 length: 17
V gene: TRBV12-2
J gene: TRBJ2-3

CDR3 protein: CASSLGATNEKLFF
CDR3 length: 14
V gene: TRBV5-1
J gene: TRBJ1-4

CDR3 protein: CASSVDRSPSPYEQYF
CDR3 length: 16
V gene: TRBV5-4
J gene: TRBJ2-7

CDR3 protein: CASSQTKGLVVGTGELFF
CDR3 length: 18
V gene: TRBV3-1/TRBV3-2
J gene: TRBJ2-2

CDR3 protein: CASSQGGPGGNEQFF
CDR3 length: 15
V gene: TRBV3-1/TRBV3-2
J gene: TRBJ2-1

CDR3 protein: CASSEYGSPLHF
CDR3 length: 12
V gene: TRBV25-1
J gene: TRBJ1-6

CDR3 protein: CASSQLTGLDYTGELFF
CDR3 length: 17
V gene: TRBV4-1
J gene: TRBJ2-2

CDR3 protein: CASSRYTHGTESNQPQHF
CDR3 length: 18
V gene: TRBV7-3
J gene: TRBJ1-5

CDR3 protein: CASRQEPNTGELFF
CDR3 length: 14
V gene: TRBV28
J gene: TRBJ2-2

CDR3 protein: CASARGFLGTEAFF
CDR3 length: 14
V gene: TRBV6-5
J gene: TRBJ1-1

CDR3 protein: CASTIGGGRHYGYTF
CDR3 length: 15
V gene: TRBV7-9
J gene: TRBJ1-2

CDR3 protein: CASSFTGLSTDTQYF
CDR3 length: 15
V gene: TRBV7-9
J gene: TRBJ2-3

CDR3 protein: CASSEAGVDGYTF
CDR3 length: 13
V gene: TRBV10-1
J gene: TRBJ1-2

CDR3 protein: CASSLDVAGRNTEAFF
CDR3 length: 16
V gene: TRBV7-8
J gene: TRBJ1-1

CDR3 protein: CASSLPGTYSYGYTF
CDR3 length: 15
V gene: TRBV6-5
J gene: TRBJ1-2

CDR3 protein: CASSSRAVTRPRQHLEQYF
CDR3 length: 19
V gene: TRBV7-9
J gene: TRBJ2-7

CDR3 protein: CASSYPETVAGELFF
CDR3 length: 15
V gene: TRBV6-5
J gene: TRBJ2-2

CDR3 protein: CASSLRGLAGGTDTQYF
CDR3 length: 17
V gene: TRBV5-1
J gene: TRBJ2-3

CDR3 protein: CASSELAGSSYNEQFF
CDR3 length: 16
V gene: TRBV25-1
J gene: TRBJ2-1

CDR3 protein: CASRTDQETQYF
CDR3 length: 12
V gene: TRBV2
J gene: TRBJ2-5

CDR3 protein: CASSSNPSTDTQYF
CDR3 length: 14
V gene: TRBV5-1
J gene: TRBJ2-3

CDR3 protein: CASSLRVHTEAFF
CDR3 length: 13
V gene: TRBV12-3/TRBV12-4
J gene: TRBJ1-1

CDR3 protein: CSVEDQASKNIQYF
CDR3 length: 14
V gene: TRBV29-1
J gene: TRBJ2-4

CDR3 protein: CATSRSRDQIYEQYF
CDR3 length: 15
V gene: TRBV15
J gene: TRBJ2-7

CDR3 protein: CASSQPTTRTSNGYTF
CDR3 length: 16
V gene: TRBV4-1
J gene: TRBJ1-2

CDR3 protein: CAWGRLGQNYGYTF
CDR3 length: 14
V gene: TRBV30
J gene: TRBJ1-2

CDR3 protein: CASSSPETGNYGYTF
CDR3 length: 15
V gene: TRBV6-2/TRBV6-3
J gene: TRBJ1-2

CDR3 protein: CASSLKGGLAGTYNEQFF
CDR3 length: 18
V gene: TRBV7-3
J gene: TRBJ2-1

CDR3 protein: CASSQGPGAQGYYSPLHF
CDR3 length: 18
V gene: TRBV3-1/TRBV3-2
J gene: TRBJ1-6

CDR3 protein: CASSQGLAGGTQYF
CDR3 length: 14
V gene: TRBV3-1/TRBV3-2
J gene: TRBJ2-3

CDR3 protein: CASTLGETQYF
CDR3 length: 11
V gene: TRBV5-4
J gene: TRBJ2-5

CDR3 protein: CASSFRGSSYEQYF
CDR3 length: 14
V gene: TRBV5-4
J gene: TRBJ2-7

CDR3 protein: CASRTGKNYGYTF
CDR3 length: 13
V gene: TRBV19
J gene: TRBJ1-2

CDR3 protein: CASSFMSVNAEAFF
CDR3 length: 14
V gene: TRBV13
J gene: TRBJ1-1

CDR3 protein: CASSLGPGGNSPLHF
CDR3 length: 15
V gene: TRBV5-6
J gene: TRBJ1-6

CDR3 protein: CATRSGQNTEAFF
CDR3 length: 13
V gene: TRBV24-1
J gene: TRBJ1-1

CDR3 protein: CASSSRQTNSPLHF
CDR3 length: 14
V gene: TRBV2
J gene: TRBJ1-6

CDR3 protein: CASSLAVGTYEAFF
CDR3 length: 14
V gene: TRBV7-2
J gene: TRBJ1-1

CDR3 protein: CATSRDQGNRSPLHF
CDR3 length: 15
V gene: TRBV15
J gene: TRBJ1-6

CDR3 protein: CASSLVAPGQGIELFF
CDR3 length: 16
V gene: TRBV5-1
J gene: TRBJ1-4

CDR3 protein: CASRVYSSYNEQFF
CDR3 length: 14
V gene: TRBV19
J gene: TRBJ2-1

CDR3 protein: CASSIPRRQVPNEQFF
CDR3 length: 16
V gene: TRBV19
J gene: TRBJ2-1